The 8 T cell receptor beta chains listed next were all sequenced from one sample in a study of Ad26.COV2.S vaccination and SARS-CoV-2 variants (dated by TCRdb to the early 2020s). The treatment or condition label for this specimen denotes: 15 to 20 received Ad26.COV2.S at low or high dose, single or two shots; about 5 received placebo; per-sample allocation not given. Repertoires of vaccine and placebo recipients were sequenced from samples collected on day 63 after the first injection. Library preparation employed the immunoSEQ multiplex PCR assay. TCRdb took over this immuneACCESS table, retaining in-frame rearrangements with V and J assigned. Such tables are incomplete; in checked studies, under half of the missing clones stem from an unresolved V gene, and the remainder is unexplained. Across this sample there are hundreds of thousands of clones, with about nine tenths seen only once. Of the sample, around 3.7% falls within the top ten clones.

The sample here was peripheral blood, taken in a trial of Ad26.COV2.S vaccine versus placebo. These receptors all stem from a person between 18 and 65 years old who received the Ad26.COV2.S COVID-19 vaccine or a placebo.

The genes are TRBV4-3 and TRBJ2-5, with 7 bases fitting TRBD2. Germline loops: CDR1 LGHNA, CDR2 YSLEER. This CDR3 has 14 residues. J gave up 6 bases and V 2 bases, and 6 bases lay outside the gene matches. CDR3 sequence reads: CASSQSGLEKTQYF. The CDR3 coding sequence is TGCGCCAGCAGCCAATCAGGACTAGAAAAGACCCAGTACTTC.

The chain uses TRBV7-2 and TRBJ2-7; 7 bases line up with TRBD1. The germline gives CDR1 SGHTA, CDR2 FQGNSA. The CDR3 loop spans 13 amino acids. V shed 7 bases, J shed 2 bases, and the junction held 5 bases outside the gene matches. The CDR3: CASNRDSTYEQYF. For the CDR3, the DNA is TGTGCCAGCAATAGGGACAGCACCTACGAGCAGTACTTC.

The genes are TRBV11-1 and TRBJ2-1, with 12 bases matching TRBD2. Germline CDR1 and CDR2: SGHAT and FQDESV (reference sequence). V lost 1 base and J lost 12; bases outside the gene matches: 4. This CDR3 region has 14 residues. The CDR3 DNA reads TGTGCCAGCAGCTTAGGCACTAGCGGGGGGAGGCAGTTCTTC. Translation: CASSLGTSGGRQFF.

The V call is TRBV7-8, the J call TRBJ2-3; the match to TRBD1 covers 8 bases. The V and J ends lost 4 bases and 0 bases, in that order; junction bases with no gene match: 6. In germline, CDR1 is SGHVS, CDR2 FQNEAQ. The CDR3 is 16 residues long. The CDR3 is CASSSSGQGSTDTQYF. CDR3 in DNA: TGTGCCAGCAGCTCCTCCGGACAGGGTAGCACAGATACGCAGTATTTT.

Points on this clone: This same CDR3 is encoded by further DNA sequences in the sample. J is TRBJ2-2 and V is TRBV10-3, with 7 positions matching TRBD1. This CDR3 spans 13 amino acids. V trimming: 7 bases; J trimming: 3 bases; junction bases outside the gene matches: 2. Germline CDR1 reads ENHRY; CDR2 reads SYGVKD. For the CDR3, the DNA is TGTGCCATCAATGGACAGGACACCGGGGAGCTGTTTTTT. It codes for CAINGQDTGELFF.

The chain links TRBV5-1 to TRBJ2-2; 11 positions agree with TRBD1. The CDR3 sequence is 15 residues long. Germline V lookup: CDR1 SGHRS, CDR2 YFSETQ. Trimming removed 4 bases from V and 6 bases from J; junction bases left unmatched: 5. The CDR3 protein is CASSLGQGASGELFF. For the CDR3, the DNA is TGCGCCAGCAGCCTTGGACAGGGGGCGTCCGGGGAGCTGTTTTTT.

The V and J genes are TRBV24-1 and TRBJ2-2; no clear D. Deletions cut 9 bases from V and 0 bases from J, with 7 bases between. Germline values: CDR1 KGHDR, CDR2 SFDVKD. The CDR3 is 13 amino acids. The CDR3 DNA is TGTGCCACCCGCCACCCGAACACCGGGGAGCTGTTTTTT. This gives the protein CATRHPNTGELFF.

This chain joins TRBV5-1 and TRBJ1-2, with D unclear. Trimming took 2 bases from V and 0 from J, leaving 17 bases between them. This CDR3 is 17 amino acids long. The V gene's germline CDR1 is SGHRS and CDR2 YFSETQ. This chain's CDR3 is CASSFRPPSLANYGYTF. The CDR3 coding sequence is TGCGCCAGCAGCTTCCGGCCACCCAGTCTGGCTAACTATGGCTACACCTTC.